A selection of T cell receptor beta chains follows, all from one sample in a study of blood T cell repertoires in COVID-19. This table comes from immunoSEQ multiplex PCR, and its TCRdb copy is limited to in-frame clones, with some not included. Among about 180,000 clones listed, around 85% were seen once. The sequenced sample consisted of PBMCs or T cells enriched from blood (not recorded which). All receptors come from a middle-aged man who had recovered from COVID-19. CDR3s include the opening cysteine and the closing phenylalanine or tryptophan. The D gene is left open where the match is weak. Some rows have no size entry. The others give once, few or many, or a class for an expanded clone.

clone size: NA; V gene: TRBV12-3/TRBV12-4; J gene: TRBJ1-2; D gene: NA; CDR3 DNA: TGTGCCAGCAGTTCGACATACCTATATGGCTACACCTTC; CDR3 protein: CASSSTYLYGYTF
clone size: NA; V gene: TRBV28; J gene: TRBJ2-7; D gene: TRBD1; CDR3 DNA: TGTGCCAGCAGTTCACCTGACAGGGGGAGCTACGAGCAGTACTTC; CDR3 protein: CASSSPDRGSYEQYF
clone size: NA; V gene: TRBV18; J gene: TRBJ1-1; D gene: NA; CDR3 DNA: TGTGCCAGCTCACCGAGCGGGCAAAACACTGAAGCTTTCTTT; CDR3 protein: CASSPSGQNTEAFF
clone size: NA; V gene: TRBV14; J gene: TRBJ2-1; D gene: TRBD1; CDR3 DNA: TGTGCCAGCAGCCAGACAGGGGGCTTCTACAATGAGCAGTTCTTC; CDR3 protein: CASSQTGGFYNEQFF
clone size: once; V gene: TRBV7-3; J gene: TRBJ1-1; D gene: NA; CDR3 DNA: TGTGCCAGCAGCTTCCAAAACACTGAAGCTTTCTTT; CDR3 protein: CASSFQNTEAFF
clone size: NA; V gene: TRBV19; J gene: TRBJ1-2; D gene: NA; CDR3 DNA: TGTGCCAGTAGTATGGGAACAGGAGCTACATGGAGCTACACCTTC; CDR3 protein: CASSMGTGATWSYTF
clone size: NA; V gene: TRBV5-1; J gene: TRBJ2-1; D gene: TRBD1; CDR3 DNA: TGCGCCAGCAGCTTTTTGGGACAGAGTTACAATGAGCAGTTCTTC; CDR3 protein: CASSFLGQSYNEQFF
clone size: many; V gene: TRBV15; J gene: TRBJ1-6; D gene: NA; CDR3 DNA: TGTGCCACCAGCAGAGATCCCCTAAGACAGGAGCGGAATTCACCCCTCCACTTT; CDR3 protein: CATSRDPLRQERNSPLHF
clone size: few; V gene: TRBV25-1; J gene: TRBJ1-2; D gene: NA; CDR3 DNA: TGTGCCAGCAGTGAAACCGGACAGAACGCCTACACCTTC; CDR3 protein: CASSETGQNAYTF
clone size: NA; V gene: TRBV2; J gene: TRBJ2-1; D gene: NA; CDR3 DNA: TGTGCCAGCAGTGTGTATGTACTGAATGAGCAGTTCTTC; CDR3 protein: CASSVYVLNEQFF
clone size: NA; V gene: TRBV15; J gene: TRBJ1-1; D gene: TRBD1; CDR3 DNA: TGTGCCACATCGGGACAGATGAACACTGAAGCTTTCTTT; CDR3 protein: CATSGQMNTEAFF
clone size: NA; V gene: TRBV6-5; J gene: TRBJ2-2; D gene: TRBD1; CDR3 DNA: TGTGCCAGCAGTTTCCTCAGGGGGAACGGGGAGCTGTTTTTT; CDR3 protein: CASSFLRGNGELFF
clone size: once; V gene: TRBV9; J gene: TRBJ2-1; D gene: NA; CDR3 DNA: TGTGCCAGCAGCGTAGTCCCCCGAGGGCGGGTGTCCTACAATGAGCAGTTCTTC; CDR3 protein: CASSVVPRGRVSYNEQFF
clone size: once; V gene: TRBV19; J gene: TRBJ1-2; D gene: NA; CDR3 DNA: TGTGCCAGTATCTCCGAGGGGAGGGCCGCCTATGGCTACACCTTC; CDR3 protein: CASISEGRAAYGYTF
clone size: NA; V gene: TRBV7-9; J gene: TRBJ1-1; D gene: NA; CDR3 DNA: TGTGCCAGCAGCTTAAGCGTAACTGAAGCTTTCTTT; CDR3 protein: CASSLSVTEAFF
clone size: NA; V gene: TRBV3-1/TRBV3-2; J gene: TRBJ2-1; D gene: TRBD2; CDR3 DNA: TGTGCCAGCAGACTCACTAGCGGGGGGCCCAATGAGCAGTTCTTC; CDR3 protein: CASRLTSGGPNEQFF
clone size: NA; V gene: TRBV10-3; J gene: TRBJ1-3; D gene: NA; CDR3 DNA: TGTGCCATCGGAAGAGACACTCAGGCTGGAAACACCATATATTTT; CDR3 protein: CAIGRDTQAGNTIYF
clone size: NA; V gene: TRBV19; J gene: TRBJ2-7; D gene: NA; CDR3 DNA: TGTGCCAGTACCCCGACACATTCCTACGAGCAGTACTTC; CDR3 protein: CASTPTHSYEQYF
clone size: once; V gene: TRBV5-1; J gene: TRBJ1-1; D gene: NA; CDR3 DNA: TGCGCCAGCAGCTTGGAAGACCGGGGGGCGAGCACTGAAGCTTTCTTT; CDR3 protein: CASSLEDRGASTEAFF
clone size: NA; V gene: TRBV11-3; J gene: TRBJ1-1; D gene: NA; CDR3 DNA: TGTGCCAGCAGCCCCCTTGACAGGTTGAACACTGAAGCTTTCTTT; CDR3 protein: CASSPLDRLNTEAFF
clone size: NA; V gene: TRBV27; J gene: TRBJ2-2; D gene: NA; CDR3 DNA: TGTGCCAGCAGTCCTACTAGGGCATTGGCCGGGGAGCTGTTTTTT; CDR3 protein: CASSPTRALAGELFF
clone size: NA; V gene: TRBV7-9; J gene: TRBJ1-2; D gene: NA; CDR3 DNA: TGTGCCAGCAGCTCCTGGACAGACTTCTATGGCTACACCTTC; CDR3 protein: CASSSWTDFYGYTF
clone size: NA; V gene: TRBV11-2; J gene: TRBJ1-4; D gene: TRBD1; CDR3 DNA: TGTGCCAGCAGCTTTACAGGGGGCAATGAAAAACTGTTTTTT; CDR3 protein: CASSFTGGNEKLFF
clone size: NA; V gene: TRBV6-4; J gene: TRBJ1-2; D gene: TRBD1; CDR3 DNA: TGTGCCAGCCGAGAGAGTACAGGGGAAAACTATGGCTACACCTTC; CDR3 protein: CASRESTGENYGYTF
clone size: NA; V gene: TRBV19; J gene: TRBJ2-1; D gene: TRBD2; CDR3 DNA: TGTGCCAGTAGTCTGAACGGGAGGATGAATGAGCAGTTCTTC; CDR3 protein: CASSLNGRMNEQFF
clone size: NA; V gene: TRBV28; J gene: TRBJ1-4; D gene: NA; CDR3 DNA: TGTGCCAGCAGTACCACAGGATTACCTAATGAAAAACTGTTTTTT; CDR3 protein: CASSTTGLPNEKLFF
clone size: NA; V gene: TRBV30; J gene: TRBJ2-7; D gene: TRBD1; CDR3 DNA: TGTGCCTGGAGTTCACCGGGACAGGGGTCGTACGAGCAGTACTTC; CDR3 protein: CAWSSPGQGSYEQYF